The sequence of this T cell receptor beta chain was determined in a study of CD4 T cells in relation to SARS-CoV-2 and coronaviruses. As for the study in general: TCR beta CDR3s were sequenced after approximately nine-day antigen culture of PBMCs.

Germline loops: CDR1 LNHDA, CDR2 SQIVND (reference sequence). The CDR3 totals 19 residues. Trimming stripped 7 bases from V and 0 bases from J, with 22 bases between. In the case of this clone: Its antigen remains unidentified.

Produced via immunoSEQ multiplex PCR; TCRdb's table is partial and in-frame only. The data contain about 22,000 clones, less than 75% of them singletons. The unexposed donors gave CD4+ T cells in about 2010-2019, prior to COVID-19. The cells were cultured for around ten days before CD4+ T cells were isolated. Testing used SARS-CoV-2 S/N and four cold-coronavirus spikes on unexposed-donor CD4+ T cells, cells permitting. Half the medium was replaced with IL-2 medium on days 3 and 7. The origin of this receptor is a human donor in good health. The gene calls are TRBV19 and TRBJ2-6; tentatively, D is TRBD1 (5 bases). Sequencing was performed on CD4+ T cells from PBMCs, cultured in vitro. The CDR3 spells CASTPYQGLIYSGANVLTF. The DNA of the CDR3 is TGTGCCAGTACCCCCTACCAGGGTTTGATTTACTCTGGGGCCAACGTCCTGACTTTC. The full variable domain, with the rest looked up from reference TRBV19 and TRBJ2-6, is DGGITQSPKYLFRKEGQNVTLSCEQNLNHDAMYWYRQDPGQGLRLIYYSQIVNDFQKGDIAEGYSVSREKKESFPLTVTSAQKNPTAFYLCASTPYQGLIYSGANVLTFGAGSRLTVL.